A single sample gave rise to the 14 T cell receptor beta chains below, sequenced in a study of Ad26.COV2.S vaccination and SARS-CoV-2 variants. TCRdb's copy holds only in-frame clones and misses some; the assay was immunoSEQ multiplex PCR. The sample consists of roughly 700,000 clones, roughly 90% of them appearing once. Treatment of the sample: around 19 received Ad26.COV2.S at low or high dose, single or two shots; roughly five received placebo; per-sample allocation not given. Specimen acquisition occurred on day 63 following the initial vaccine or placebo injection. The starting material was peripheral blood, obtained in a trial of Ad26.COV2.S vaccine versus placebo. These receptors were taken from a person between 18 and 60 years old who received the Ad26.COV2.S COVID-19 vaccine or a placebo.

The rearrangement links TRBV5-4 to TRBJ2-7; D might be TRBD2 (5 bases). With 0 bases removed from V and 2 bases from J, the gap between germline ends came to 9 bases. Germline V gene lookup returns CDR1 SGHNT and CDR2 YYREEE (reference sequence). The length of the CDR3 is 14 residues. CDR3 residues: CASSLDGLTYEQYF. In DNA form, the CDR3 reads TGTGCCAGCAGCTTGGACGGACTGACCTACGAGCAGTACTTC.

This chain joins TRBV2 and TRBJ1-1; no reliable D call. The CDR3 runs 10 residues. Germline CDR1 reads SNHLY; CDR2 reads FYNNEI. The V end was cut by 4 bases, the J end by 12 bases, with 9 bases between. The DNA of the CDR3 is TGTGCCAGCAGTGTTAGGGATTCTTTCTTT. Encoded protein: CASSVRDSFF.

The J gene is TRBJ1-6, the V gene TRBV30, with D possibly TRBD1 on 5 matching bases. The CDR3 is 11 residues long. V lost 3 bases and J 10 bases, leaving 7 bases between the germline ends. Germline values: CDR1 GTSNPN, CDR2 SVGIG (reference sequence). The CDR3 loop reads CAWSPGSPLHF. CDR3 nucleotides: TGTGCCTGGAGCCCAGGGTCACCCCTCCACTTT.

This chain connects TRBV5-5 to TRBJ1-4, with D unclear. The CDR3 consists of 17 residues. The germline V and J ends were trimmed by 2 bases and 4 bases, with 18 bases remaining between them. Germline CDR1 reads SGHKS; CDR2 reads YYEKEE (reference sequence). The CDR3 is CASSLTSVGLNNEKLFF. CDR3 DNA sequence: TGTGCCAGCAGCTTAACCTCCGTCGGACTGAATAATGAAAAACTGTTTTTT.

The genes are TRBV15 and TRBJ2-7; 7 bases map to TRBD2. Trimming removed 3 bases from V and 0 bases from J; junction bases left unmatched: 8. Germline V gene lookup returns CDR1 LNHNV and CDR2 YYDKDF (reference sequence). CDR3 length: 16 residues. The CDR3 spells CATSRGGSGSSYEQYF. CDR3 DNA: TGTGCCACCAGCAGGGGCGGGAGCGGTAGCTCCTACGAGCAGTACTTC.

The count of this clone is one. The V gene is TRBV20-1, the J gene TRBJ2-5, with D maybe TRBD2 (5 bases). Germline V gives CDR1 DFQATT, CDR2 SNEGSKA (reference sequence). The V end lost 3 bases, the J end lost 1 base, and 6 bases lay between the germline ends. CDR3 length: 12 residues. CDR3 sequence reads: CSASEGQETQYF. CDR3 sequence (DNA): TGCAGTGCTAGTGAGGGCCAAGAGACCCAGTACTTC.

V usage is TRBV30 and J usage is TRBJ2-1; the D gene is possibly TRBD1 (5 bases). With 3 bases removed from V and 3 bases from J, the gap between germline ends came to 6 bases. CDR1 and CDR2 (germline): GTSNPN, SVGIG (reference sequence). This CDR3 has 12 residues. CDR3 in amino acids: CAWSRVYNEQFF. CDR3 DNA: TGTGCCTGGAGCAGGGTCTACAATGAGCAGTTCTTC.

This chain joins TRBV6-2 or TRBV6-3 and TRBJ2-1; 9 positions agree with TRBD2. This CDR3 contains 17 residues. Germline-derived CDR1 and CDR2 are MNHEY and SVGEGT. V lost 2 bases and J lost 1; bases outside the gene matches: 6. CDR3: CASSYESGGTSYNEQFF. CDR3 DNA: TGTGCCAGCAGTTACGAGAGCGGGGGGACTTCCTACAATGAGCAGTTCTTC.

The chain joins TRBV6-5 to TRBJ1-2; 11 bases align to TRBD1. This CDR3 is 13 amino acids long. J gave up 6 bases and V 4 bases, and 1 base lay outside the gene matches. The germline V gene encodes CDR1 MNHEY and CDR2 SVGAGI. The CDR3 sequence: CASSWDRGNGYTF. The CDR3, as DNA: TGTGCCAGCAGTTGGGACAGGGGGAATGGCTACACCTTC.

This chain connects TRBV3-1 (or the pseudogene TRBV3-2) to TRBJ1-6, with 9 bases aligning to TRBD1. J was trimmed by 10 bases and V by 4 bases; bases with no gene match: 5. CDR1 is LGHDT, CDR2 YNNKEL, per germline (reference sequence). This CDR3 has 14 residues. In nucleotides, the CDR3 is TGTGCCAGCAGCCGGACAGGGGAAGGGTCACCCCTCCACTTT. Its translation is CASSRTGEGSPLHF.

This chain links TRBV7-2 with TRBJ1-2; 9 bases are shared with TRBD1. Losses at the gene ends were 5 bases for V and 5 bases for J; bases not matched to a gene: 9. The CDR3 length is 15 residues. Germline loops: CDR1 SGHTA, CDR2 FQGNSA. The CDR3 region is CASSPPGQGVYGYTF. DNA of the CDR3: TGTGCCAGCAGCCCGCCGGGACAGGGAGTTTATGGCTACACCTTC.

The gene calls are TRBV11-3 and TRBJ2-3; 10 nucleotides match TRBD1. The trim removed 5 bases at V and 1 base at J, leaving 3 bases unmatched. Per the germline V gene, CDR1 is SGHNT and CDR2 is YENEEA. This CDR3 is built from 15 residues. The CDR3 spells CASSGGTGGTDTQYF. In DNA form, the CDR3 reads TGTGCCAGCAGCGGTGGGACAGGGGGCACAGATACGCAGTATTTT.

As to this clone: The sample has other DNA sequences that encode this CDR3 too. The chain links TRBV27 to TRBJ1-1; no reliable D call. V was pared by 6 bases and J by 4 bases, with 12 bases between. CDR3 size: 13 residues. CDR1 MNHEY and CDR2 SMNVEV come from the germline V gene (reference sequence). CDR3 in DNA: TGTGCCAGCAGAGACCCAGTTAGCACTGAAGCTTTCTTT. Translation: CASRDPVSTEAFF.

This chain connects TRBV6-4 to TRBJ2-2, with D unresolved. Per germline, CDR1 MRHNA and CDR2 SNTAGT. Trimming cost V 5 bases and J 3 bases, with 4 bases left between them. CDR3 length: 12 amino acids. This CDR3 is CASSSYTGELFF. CDR3 nucleotide sequence: TGTGCCAGCAGTTCGTACACCGGGGAGCTGTTTTTT.